Included here is one T cell receptor beta chain sequence, with context. Its antigen target is currently unknown. No clone much larger than this one lies a single base away; base qualities are absent. The sample belongs to a study of blood T cell repertoires in COVID-19 (dated by TCRdb to 2020 to 2022). For the study in its entirety: Samples covering the acute and convalescent phases of COVID-19 were provided by collaborators in the United States, Italy and Spain. The material from the prospective study consisted of cDNA or gDNA derived from T cells, B-cell-depleted T cells, or PBMCs. Deeply sampled blood TCRbeta repertoires from subjects exposed to, actively infected with, or recovered from COVID-19 were included in the dataset. A freely available public database, intended as a resource for researchers studying the immune response to SARS-CoV-2, is where the repertoires were released. The samples were drawn from the first 160 participants of the ongoing ImmuneRACE study and from 1,254 subjects provided by 6 global collaborators. The sample metadata nearly always contained a de-identified subject ID, COVID-19 status, age in years and sex. Where available, HLA class I and class II types were obtained from metadata supplied by the sample provider rather than from assay-based typing.

Enrolling through a virtual design, the prospective study's participants ranged in age from about 18 to 100 years and lived across around 25 United States geographic areas. Cohort assignment in the prospective study relied on participant-reported clinical history from a screening survey and a study questionnaire. ImmuneRACE Cohort 3 recovered participants were defined by two consecutive negative NP/OP PCR tests, healthcare professional clearance, or symptom resolution. In the prospective study, mobile phlebotomists collected whole blood, serum and a nasopharyngeal or oropharyngeal swab from each participant. Participants in the prospective study had the option to provide additional blood draws and questionnaires over an approximately 2-month period. Prospective study blood samples were shipped either frozen or at room temperature before DNA extraction. Overall results and qualifications from the work: How much clinical and demographic metadata was included differed by source and by participant, and the metadata was provided uncurated.

TCRbeta CDR3 regions were amplified from genomic DNA using the immunoSEQ Assay, a bias-controlled multiplex PCR. In the source study's methods: The number of nucleated cells in each sample was estimated by amplification of reference gene primers within the assay. To quantify the absolute abundance of each unique TCRbeta CDR3 rearrangement, sequence reads were collapsed and filtered. For each sample, productive Simpson clonality was calculated as the square root of Simpson's diversity index over productive rearrangements. Here the immuneACCESS table is served through TCRdb, limited to in-frame sequences with V and J called. Missing clones are a known gap in these copies; in checked studies unresolved V genes cover under half, and the rest lacks a known reason. D and trimming were read from the DNA, whereas the V and J calls and clone size are those reported in that table. The sample records 200,000 to 250,000 clones, around 84% of which are singletons. More than 1.5% of the sample is held by the ten biggest clonotypes.

Trimming accounts for 6 bases at V and 9 bases at J, while the number of junction bases matched to no gene is 6. From cysteine to phenylalanine, the CDR3 is 12 amino acids long. Only the CDR3 DNA is retained, 36 bases long and in frame from the first base. As encoded in the germline V gene, CDR1 is MNHEY while CDR2 is SVGAGI. Sample: PBMCs or T cells enriched from blood (not recorded which). The rearrangement combines TRBV6-5 with TRBJ1-2, with 8 bases aligning to TRBD1. This clonotype originated in a middle-aged man who had recovered from COVID-19. In nucleotide form, the sequence is TGTGCCAGCAGCCCCGGACAGGGCCGCTACACCTTC. It codes for CASSPGQGRYTF.